A single sample is the source of the 8 T cell receptor beta chains below, sequenced in a study of cytomegalovirus exposure and HLA in healthy donors. Primers for the PCR totalled 60 Vbeta and 13 Jbeta. Assay used: immunoSEQ multiplex PCR; TCRdb lists only in-frame clones, some missing. The sample consists of some 130,000 clones, roughly four fifths of them appearing once. The source material was PBMCs. Every receptor here comes from a young man in good health and CMV-seronegative.

This sequence joins TRBV18 and TRBJ1-5, with D perhaps TRBD1 (6 bases). V was trimmed by 3 bases and J by 0 bases, leaving 9 bases between them. The CDR3 runs 15 residues. The germline V gene encodes CDR1 KGHSH and CDR2 LQKENI. This chain's CDR3 is CASSPRTDSNQPQHF. CDR3 nucleotide sequence: TGTGCCAGCTCACCCCGGACAGATAGCAATCAGCCCCAGCATTTT.

A remark on this clone: One junction end disagrees with the germline gene, perhaps due to a read error. This chain connects TRBV19 to TRBJ2-7, with 8 bases that match TRBD1. Looked up from germline, CDR1 is LNHDA and CDR2 is SQIVND (reference sequence). The CDR3 spans 15 residues. The chain's CDR3 is CASSISGGHSSEQYF. CDR3 DNA: TGTGCCAGTAGTATATCAGGGGGCCATTCCTCCGAGCAGTACTTC.

J is TRBJ2-5 and V is TRBV7-9; 9 bases map to TRBD2. CDR1 is SEHNR and CDR2 is FQNEAQ in the germline V gene (reference sequence). The V and J ends lost 5 bases and 4 bases, in that order; junction bases with no gene match: 14. The CDR3 covers 17 residues. The CDR3 spells CASSPPGLAIGPETQYF. CDR3 DNA: TGTGCCAGCAGCCCGCCCGGACTAGCGATCGGGCCAGAGACCCAGTACTTC. Full variable domain (rest looked up from reference TRBV7-9 and TRBJ2-5): DTGVSQNPRHKITKRGQNVTFRCDPISEHNRLYWYRQTLGQGPEFLTYFQNEAQLEKSRLLSDRFSAERPKGSFSTLEIQRTEQGDSAMYLCASSPPGLAIGPETQYFGPGTRLLVL.

The gene calls are TRBV7-6 and TRBJ1-4; 7 bases are shared with TRBD1. The junction had 13 bases not matched to a gene; V was cut back by 5 bases and J by 7 bases. Germline values: CDR1 SGHVS, CDR2 FNYEAQ. The CDR3 extends over 16 amino acids. CDR3 sequence reads: CASSVDRVIEAEKLFF. For the CDR3, the DNA is TGTGCCAGCAGCGTCGACAGGGTTATAGAGGCTGAAAAACTGTTTTTT.

The chain is built from TRBV5-6 and TRBJ2-7, with D possibly TRBD2 on 6 matching bases. The CDR3 totals 15 residues. Germline V gives CDR1 SGHDT, CDR2 YYEEEE. V dropped 0 bases and J dropped 3 bases, with 13 bases sitting between them. The CDR3, as DNA: TGTGCCAGCAGCTTGGGTCCGGGACTGTACTACGAGCAGTACTTC. This gives the protein CASSLGPGLYYEQYF.

V is TRBV6-1 and J is TRBJ2-7, with D tentatively TRBD2 (6 bases). Trimming took 2 bases from V and 7 from J, leaving 24 bases between them. Germline-derived CDR1 and CDR2 are MNHNS and SASEGT. The CDR3 runs to 17 residues. CDR3 residues: CASSEPAGVAEALEQYF. The DNA of the CDR3 is TGTGCCAGCAGTGAACCCGCCGGGGTAGCGGAGGCCTTGGAGCAGTACTTC.

The V gene is TRBV4-1, the J gene TRBJ1-4, with D unclear. V lost 0 bases, J lost 4 bases, and 12 bases lay in between. The germline V gene encodes CDR1 MGHRA and CDR2 YSYEKL. This CDR3 region has 16 residues. The CDR3 region has the DNA TGCGCCAGCAGCCAAGACTCCAGGCCCCATAATGAAAAACTGTTTTTT. Translation gives CASSQDSRPHNEKLFF.

V gene TRBV5-1 combines with J gene TRBJ2-7; TRBD2 might be the D (6 bases). CDR1 is SGHRS, CDR2 YFSETQ, per germline. The CDR3 covers 15 residues. The ends were cut back, 5 bases at V and 5 bases at J, with 20 bases in the middle. CDR3 in amino acids: CASSPTRERGDEQYF. In DNA form, the CDR3 reads TGCGCCAGCAGTCCCACCAGGGAACGCGGGGACGAGCAGTACTTC.